This note documents a single T cell receptor (beta chain) sequence. Its target is unknown. The sample belongs to a study of cytomegalovirus exposure and HLA in healthy donors. Points from the study as a whole: Indistinguishable V segments such as TRBV6-2 and TRBV6-3 were excluded.

The CDR3 has 13 residues. Germline CDR1 and CDR2: SGHTA and FQGTGA. The ends were cut back, 5 bases at V and 7 bases at J, with 12 bases in the middle. The PCR contained 60 Vbeta and 13 Jbeta primers. TCRdb's table, derived via immunoSEQ multiplex PCR, lists solely in-frame clones and lacks some. Among tens of thousands of clones listed, roughly 71% were seen once. Healthy individuals who donated bone marrow served as the donors. The TCR was taken from a man aged 50 or older in good health and CMV-seropositive. The specimen was PBMCs. The chain recombines TRBV7-3 with TRBJ1-5, with unresolved D. CDR3 DNA: TGTGCCAGCAGCCCTCGGGGTGGGCAGCCCCAGCATTTT. Encoded protein: CASSPRGGQPQHF.